The present T cell receptor beta chain was sequenced within a study of vaccination and CD4 T cells after COVID-19. Study-level background: Every participant had a vaccine, which was either BNT162b2 or mRNA-1273, given in two doses. General study points: The study sampled relatively few convalescent patients and omitted early post-infection timepoints.

Researchers used the Oncomine TCR Beta short-read assay to sequence DNA from cultured CD4+ T cells. MiXCR, run by TCRdb on the PCR reads, gives a single entry per CDR3 protein. The sample records 20,000 or so distinct CDR3 sequences, more than 30% being singletons. Germline V gives CDR1 DFQATT, CDR2 SNEGSKA (reference sequence). Trimming removed 1 base from V and 1 base from J, with 8 bases in between. This CDR3 contains 15 residues. For this clonotype: Its antigen is not known.

The sample's treatment: approximately nine-day PBMC culture with coronavirus spike peptide pools or control peptides (ViraFEST assay). This specimen was CD4+ T cells from blood, cultured in vitro, taken before SARS-CoV-2 vaccination. This sequence was found in a human donor who received a COVID-19 vaccine. The rearrangement links TRBV20-1 to TRBJ2-6, with D uncertain. The chain's CDR3 is CSARGPQSGANVLTF. In DNA, the CDR3 is TGCAGTGCTAGAGGTCCTCAGTCTGGGGCCAACGTCCTGACTTTC.